The T cell receptor beta chain described here comes from a study of blood T cell repertoires in COVID-19. On the study more broadly: Sources were T cells, B-cell-depleted T cells, or PBMCs; the material itself was cDNA or gDNA.

Assay used: immunoSEQ multiplex PCR; TCRdb lists only in-frame clones, some missing. The sample has 100,000 to 150,000 clones, more than 75% seen once. Sequences were obtained from peripheral blood. The clonotype comes from a woman in her 70s with COVID-19, enrolled during active disease.

This CDR3 is CASSPPGGASTDTQYF. In DNA, the CDR3 is TGTGCCAGCAGCCCCCCCGGGGGAGCTAGCACAGATACGCAGTATTTT. This chain uses TRBV28 with TRBJ2-3; D may be TRBD2 (6 bases). With 6 bases removed from V and 0 bases from J, the gap between germline ends came to 16 bases. Germline loops: CDR1 MDHEN, CDR2 SYDVKM. The CDR3 is 16 residues long.